The 21 T cell receptor beta chains given below trace back to one sample, sequenced in a study of blood T cells in healthy people across ages. Then a second PCR, running roughly 7 to 11 cycles, was carried out with a sample-barcoded 5' primer and a J-beta primer mix. In TCRdb, the 5' RACE reads were re-called with MiXCR into one record per CDR3 protein. The sample has roughly 800,000 distinct CDR3 sequences; 55% to 70% are singletons. Sequencing was performed on blood. The receptors were gathered from a young man in good health.

This clonotype was seen just once. The gene calls are TRBV12-3 or TRBV12-4 and TRBJ2-5; D is possibly TRBD1 or TRBD2 (5 bases each). Near its end, the DNA agrees better with TRBJ2-7, so the J call may be wrong. The CDR3 contains 15 residues. The CDR3 DNA follows: TGTGCCAGCAGTTTATCCTGGGACGGGACCTACGAGCAGTACTTC. Its protein product is CASSLSWDGTYEQYF.

This chain uses TRBV4-2 with TRBJ2-1, with 7 bases lining up with TRBD1. This CDR3 contains 13 residues. The V and J ends lost 4 bases and 8 bases, in that order; junction bases with no gene match: 5. The germline V gene has CDR1 LGHNA and CDR2 YNFKEQ. The CDR3 DNA reads TGTGCCAGCAGCCCCTCGACAGGGCATGAGCAGTTCTTC. It translates to CASSPSTGHEQFF.

CDR3 loop: CSASRKPKGDIQYF. In nucleotides, the CDR3 is TGCAGTGCTAGTAGGAAGCCCAAGGGAGACATTCAGTACTTC. The chain joins TRBV20-1 to TRBJ2-4; TRBD2 might be the D (5 bases). The V end lost 3 bases, the J end lost 8 bases, and 17 bases lay between the germline ends. The CDR3 is 14 residues long. CDR1 and CDR2 (germline): DFQATT, SNEGSKA (reference sequence).

V and J are TRBV11-2 and TRBJ2-7; TRBD2 is a possible D gene (5 bases). The CDR3 length is 17 residues. Germline V gene lookup returns CDR1 SGHAT and CDR2 FQNNGV. V dropped 1 base and J dropped 0 bases, with 16 bases sitting between them. The CDR3 loop is CASSLVAGRLTSYEQYF. The DNA of the CDR3 is TGTGCCAGCAGCTTAGTCGCAGGCCGACTAACCTCCTACGAGCAGTACTTC.

This clonotype has only a few counts. The chain uses TRBV20-1 and TRBJ2-1; possibly TRBD1 or TRBD2 for D (5 bases each). Per germline, CDR1 DFQATT and CDR2 SNEGSKA (reference sequence). The CDR3 consists of 14 residues. The V end was cut by 7 bases, the J end by 4 bases, with 17 bases between. Here the CDR3 DNA reads TGCAGTGTTCCGGGGCGGGTGTCTTACAATGAGCAGTTCTTC. Translated, it gives CSVPGRVSYNEQFF.

The chain couples TRBV20-1 to TRBJ2-3; D is undetermined. The CDR3 length is 14 residues. CDR1 and CDR2 (germline): DFQATT, SNEGSKA (reference sequence). The V end was cut by 3 bases, the J end by 2 bases, with 12 bases between. The CDR3 sequence: CSARGGLITDTQYF. CDR3 nucleotide sequence: TGCAGTGCTAGGGGTGGGCTGATCACAGATACGCAGTATTTT.

The chain links TRBV20-1 to TRBJ2-3, with D possibly TRBD2 on 6 matching bases. Trimming took off 0 bases at V and 1 base at J, with 8 bases between the two ends. The germline CDR1 and CDR2 sequences are DFQATT and SNEGSKA (reference sequence). This CDR3 has 14 amino acids. This CDR3 reads CSARDGGGTDTQYF. CDR3 bases: TGCAGTGCTAGAGATGGAGGGGGCACAGATACGCAGTATTTT.

This clonotype was detected once. This sequence joins TRBV5-1 and TRBJ2-1; the match to TRBD1 covers 9 bases. V was clipped by 5 bases and J by 7 bases; unmatched bases: 7. Germline values: CDR1 SGHRS, CDR2 YFSETQ. The CDR3 has 14 amino acids. CDR3: CASRRTGVGNEQFF. The CDR3 region has the DNA TGCGCCAGCAGAAGGACAGGGGTAGGGAATGAGCAGTTCTTC.

This clonotype was recorded a few times. The chain couples TRBV5-1 to TRBJ2-7, with 14 positions matching TRBD2. The V segment lost 1 base and the J segment 0 bases; nucleotides outside the gene matches: 6. Germline CDR1 and CDR2: SGHRS and YFSETQ. This CDR3 region has 18 residues. The CDR3 DNA reads as TGCGCCAGCAGCTTGTGGACTAGCGGGGGGACAACCTCCTACGAGCAGTACTTC. Residues: CASSLWTSGGTTSYEQYF.

This rearrangement joins TRBV10-3 to TRBJ2-3; no clear D. Deletions cut 3 bases from V and 2 bases from J, with 6 bases between. The germline V gene has CDR1 ENHRY and CDR2 SYGVKD. This CDR3 region has 13 residues. CDR3 DNA sequence: TGTGCCATCAGTGACCCCAACACAGATACGCAGTATTTT. Translated: CAISDPNTDTQYF.

V gene TRBV27 combines with J gene TRBJ2-1; perhaps TRBD2 as D (6 bases). The CDR3 spans 15 residues. Germline V gene sequence: CDR1 MNHEY, CDR2 SMNVEV (reference sequence). Trimming took 3 bases from V and 7 from J, leaving 16 bases between them. CDR3: CASSLPGVGLNEQFF. For the CDR3, the DNA is TGTGCCAGCAGTTTGCCGGGAGTGGGTCTAAATGAGCAGTTCTTC.

This chain joins TRBV6-1 and TRBJ2-5, with TRBD2 matching over 8 bases. The CDR3 covers 14 residues. J was trimmed by 5 bases and V by 4 bases; bases with no gene match: 6. Germline assignment: CDR1 MNHNS and CDR2 SASEGT. Here the CDR3 DNA reads TGTGCCAGCAGTGTAGCGGGGTCCCCCGAGACCCAGTACTTC. The encoded protein is CASSVAGSPETQYF.

A few counts support this clonotype. The rearrangement links TRBV6-6 to TRBJ1-1; D is possibly TRBD1 (6 bases). Germline V lookup: CDR1 MNHNY, CDR2 SVGAGI (reference sequence). The CDR3 has 14 residues. Trimming removed 0 bases from V and 4 bases from J, with 9 bases in between. CDR3 sequence reads: CASSYSGAPTEAFF. The DNA for the CDR3 is TGTGCCAGCAGTTACTCGGGGGCCCCCACTGAAGCTTTCTTT.

The rearrangement joins TRBV6-6 to TRBJ1-4; a possible D gene is TRBD1 (5 bases). Germline V gene sequence: CDR1 MNHNY, CDR2 SVGAGI (reference sequence). With 1 base removed from V and 8 bases from J, the gap between germline ends came to 14 bases. CDR3 length equals 15 residues. The CDR3 here is CASSYFRQGEEKLFF. For the CDR3, the DNA is TGTGCCAGCAGTTACTTCAGGCAGGGTGAAGAAAAACTGTTTTTT.

The J gene is TRBJ2-1, the V gene TRBV7-8; D call uncertain. Matching the DNA end better, TRBJ2-7 makes the J call doubtful. The germline gives CDR1 SGHVS, CDR2 FQNEAQ. The CDR3 has 14 residues. DNA for the CDR3: TGTGCCAGCAGCTTAGTCGAGAGGAACCGCGAGCAGTACTTC. Amino acids: CASSLVERNREQYF.

The gene calls are TRBV7-2 and TRBJ2-6, with 9 nucleotides matching TRBD1. This CDR3 contains 19 residues. Looked up from germline, CDR1 is SGHTA and CDR2 is FQGNSA. V trimming: 2 bases; J trimming: 2 bases; junction bases outside the gene matches: 10. CDR3 amino acids: CASSLYGQGYRTGANVLTF. CDR3 nucleotide sequence: TGTGCCAGCAGCTTATATGGACAGGGGTATAGGACTGGGGCCAACGTCCTGACTTTC.

J is TRBJ2-5 and V is TRBV6-5; D not certain. The CDR3 runs 13 residues. Germline-derived CDR1 and CDR2 are MNHEY and SVGAGI. V gave up 6 bases and J gave up 3 bases, with 11 bases separating them. This CDR3 reads CASSPHNKETQYF. The CDR3 region has the DNA TGTGCCAGCAGCCCCCACAATAAAGAGACCCAGTACTTC.

The rearrangement joins TRBV9 to TRBJ2-5; D is uncertain. The V gene's germline CDR1 is SGDLS and CDR2 YYNGEE. The CDR3 consists of 15 residues. V was clipped by 3 bases and J by 4 bases, with 16 bases between them. The CDR3 spells CASSAQTGRRETQYF. CDR3 coding DNA: TGTGCCAGCAGCGCACAGACCGGGCGGAGAGAGACCCAGTACTTC.

The chain links TRBV6-2 or TRBV6-3 to TRBJ1-5; D not resolved. CDR1 is MNHEY and CDR2 is SVGEGT in the germline V gene. The CDR3 totals 12 residues. Trimming pared 6 bases from V and 6 bases from J, leaving 9 bases between. The CDR3 DNA follows: TGTGCCAGCAGAACATCCAGTCAGCCCCAGCATTTT. Translating gives CASRTSSQPQHF.

V usage is TRBV3-1 and J usage is TRBJ2-5; D possibly corresponds to TRBD1 (8 bases). The J call may be incorrect, as the DNA end agrees better with TRBJ2-7. Looked up from germline, CDR1 is LGHDT and CDR2 is YNNKEL (reference sequence). This CDR3 spans 14 amino acids. CDR3 region: CASSQVQGGNEQYF. CDR3 sequence (DNA): TGTGCCAGCAGCCAAGTACAGGGGGGGAACGAGCAGTACTTC.

This clonotype was observed many times. The DNA for the CDR3 is TGTGCCAGTAGGACAGCTGGAGAGACCCAGTACTTC. Encoded protein: CASRTAGETQYF. The chain couples TRBV3-1 to TRBJ2-5, with D perhaps TRBD1 (6 bases). This CDR3 has 12 amino acids. Germline CDR1 LGHDT, CDR2 YNNKEL (reference sequence). V lost 9 bases, J lost 4 bases, and 12 bases lay in between.